Sequencing of this T cell receptor beta chain was carried out in a study of T cell changes during pregnancy in multiple sclerosis. V was clipped by 2 bases and J by 1 base; unmatched bases: 3. The CDR3 length is 15 residues. Germline V lookup: CDR1 KGHSH, CDR2 LQKENI. Generated by immunoSEQ multiplex PCR, the TCRdb table keeps only in-frame clones and is missing some. The sample lists roughly 90,000 clones, around 90% seen once, with around 1% in the top ten. The material was peripheral blood, obtained before pregnancy. The gene calls are TRBV18 and TRBJ2-7, with 9 bases lining up with TRBD2. The source is a female donor with multiple sclerosis, enrolled in a pregnancy study. DNA for the CDR3: TGTGCCAGCTCACCAGGTAGCGGGAGTTCCTACGAGCAGTACTTC. Encoded protein: CASSPGSGSSYEQYF. The full variable domain, in which reference TRBV18 and TRBJ2-7 provide the parts outside the CDR3, is NAGVMQNPRHLVRRRGQEARLRCSPMKGHSHVYWYRQLPEEGLKFMVYLQKENIIDESGMPKERFSAEFPKEGPSILRIQQVVRGDSAAYFCASSPGSGSSYEQYFGPGTRLTVT.